Listed below are T cell receptor beta chains from one sample, sequenced in a study of T cells after yellow fever vaccination. TCRdb reanalysed the 5' RACE reads using MiXCR and keeps one entry per CDR3 protein. The table lists 300,000 or so distinct CDR3 sequences, 10% to 15% of them singletons, with 0.4% to 0.65% in the top ten. The sequences come from CD4+ T cells sorted from PBMCs, collected 45 days after the yellow fever booster vaccination. The source of these receptors is a young man who received the YFV17D yellow fever vaccine. Both conserved end residues are part of each CDR3. Each record gives: CDR3 protein, CDR3 DNA, V gene, D gene, J gene, clone size. The D gene is left open where the match is weak. Some rows mark clone size as missing; the rest say once, few, many or name a class of expanded clone.

CDR3: CASSPPGTGGMYEQYF
DNA: TGTGCCAGCAGCCCCCCCGGGACAGGGGGCATGTACGAGCAGTACTTC
V: TRBV7-9
D: TRBD1
J: TRBJ2-7
size: NA

CDR3: CASSPWGSSGHYNEQFF
DNA: TGTGCCAGCAGCCCCTGGGGGAGTAGCGGGCACTACAATGAGCAGTTCTTC
V: TRBV9
D: TRBD2
J: TRBJ2-1
size: NA

CDR3: CASSFMNEQFF
DNA: TGTGCCAGCAGCTTTATGAATGAGCAGTTCTTC
V: TRBV5-4
D: NA
J: TRBJ2-1
size: many

CDR3: CASSLLLEVGVYEQYF
DNA: TGTGCCAGCAGCTTGTTGTTAGAGGTCGGCGTCTACGAGCAGTACTTC
V: TRBV5-5
D: NA
J: TRBJ2-7
size: NA

CDR3: CASSGTSGSNEQFF
DNA: TGCGCCAGCTCCGGGACTAGCGGGAGCAATGAGCAGTTCTTC
V: TRBV5-1
D: TRBD2
J: TRBJ2-1
size: few

CDR3: CASSLDGHNSPLHF
DNA: TGTGCCAGCAGCCTCGACGGGCATAATTCACCCCTCCACTTT
V: TRBV9
D: NA
J: TRBJ1-6
size: NA

CDR3: CASSQVEGLAEAFF
DNA: TGTGCCAGCAGCCAAGTCGAGGGACTGGCTGAAGCTTTCTTT
V: TRBV4-2
D: NA
J: TRBJ1-1
size: NA

CDR3: CASPSGANEQFF
DNA: TGTGCCAGCCCCTCAGGGGCCAATGAGCAGTTCTTC
V: TRBV12-3/TRBV12-4
D: NA
J: TRBJ2-1
size: NA

CDR3: CASSPRTSGNSYNEQFF
DNA: TGTGCCAGCTCACCGAGGACTAGCGGAAACTCCTACAATGAGCAGTTCTTC
V: TRBV18
D: TRBD2
J: TRBJ2-1
size: NA

CDR3: CASSQEGQGNTEAFF
DNA: TGCGCCAGCAGCCAAGAAGGGCAGGGGAACACTGAAGCTTTCTTT
V: TRBV4-3
D: NA
J: TRBJ1-1
size: NA

CDR3: CAASRGFVAGRETQYF
DNA: TGTGCGGCCTCCAGAGGATTCGTAGCGGGAAGGGAGACCCAGTACTTC
V: TRBV11-2
D: TRBD2
J: TRBJ2-5
size: NA

CDR3: CASRKGADGELFF
DNA: TGTGCCTCCCGCAAAGGGGCGGACGGGGAGCTGTTTTTT
V: TRBV15
D: NA
J: TRBJ2-2
size: NA

CDR3: CASNPGGDRGYEQYF
DNA: TGTGCCAGCAACCCCGGTGGGGACAGGGGATACGAGCAGTACTTC
V: TRBV12-3/TRBV12-4
D: TRBD1
J: TRBJ2-7
size: NA

CDR3: CASSLRASGTYEQYF
DNA: TGTGCCAGCAGCCTTCGGGCTAGCGGAACCTACGAGCAGTACTTC
V: TRBV7-9
D: TRBD2
J: TRBJ2-7
size: many

CDR3: CASSLYRGRNEQYF
DNA: TGCGCCAGCAGCCTATACAGGGGGCGGAACGAGCAGTACTTC
V: TRBV5-1
D: TRBD1
J: TRBJ2-7
size: NA

CDR3: CSVETGITGELFF
DNA: TGCAGCGTTGAAACTGGGATCACCGGGGAGCTGTTTTTT
V: TRBV29-1
D: NA
J: TRBJ2-2
size: NA

CDR3: CASSYSKANSNYGYTF
DNA: TGTGCCAGCAGTTACTCGAAGGCAAACTCTAACTATGGCTACACCTTC
V: TRBV6-5
D: NA
J: TRBJ1-2
size: many

CDR3: CASSQSWRETQYF
DNA: TGTGCCAGCAGCCAATCCTGGCGGGAGACCCAGTACTTC
V: TRBV11-3
D: NA
J: TRBJ2-5
size: few

CDR3: CASRYIDETQYF
DNA: TGTGCCAGCAGATATATTGACGAGACCCAGTACTTC
V: TRBV7-2
D: NA
J: TRBJ2-5
size: many

CDR3: CASSFVRGPLVGEQYF
DNA: TGTGCCAGCAGCTTCGTCCGAGGACCCCTAGTCGGCGAGCAGTACTTC
V: TRBV7-9
D: NA
J: TRBJ2-7
size: NA

CDR3: CSAAGTSLNEQFF
DNA: TGCAGTGCGGCCGGGACTAGCCTCAATGAGCAGTTCTTC
V: TRBV20-1
D: TRBD2
J: TRBJ2-1
size: many

CDR3: CASSVARPGSEQFF
DNA: TGTGCCAGCAGCGTAGCTAGACCCGGGAGTGAGCAGTTCTTC
V: TRBV9
D: NA
J: TRBJ2-1
size: once

CDR3: CSVEDRSSSGRTGELFF
DNA: TGCAGCGTTGAAGATCGATCGTCTAGCGGGAGAACCGGGGAGCTGTTTTTT
V: TRBV29-1
D: TRBD2
J: TRBJ2-2
size: NA

CDR3: CASIGANTDTQYF
DNA: TGTGCCAGCATTGGGGCAAACACAGATACGCAGTATTTT
V: TRBV28
D: NA
J: TRBJ2-3
size: NA

CDR3: CASSLTGQGYDEQFF
DNA: TGCGCCAGCAGCTTGACGGGACAGGGTTATGATGAGCAGTTCTTC
V: TRBV5-1
D: TRBD1
J: TRBJ2-1
size: few

CDR3: CASSHREGEAFF
DNA: TGTGCCAGCAGCCATCGAGAGGGTGAAGCTTTCTTT
V: TRBV3-1
D: NA
J: TRBJ1-1
size: NA

CDR3: CASLKRRGETQYF
DNA: TGCGCCAGCCTTAAGCGGAGGGGTGAGACCCAGTACTTC
V: TRBV5-1
D: NA
J: TRBJ2-5
size: NA

CDR3: CASSGGREFINEQFF
DNA: TGCGCCAGCAGCGGGGGGCGGGAGTTTATCAATGAGCAGTTCTTC
V: TRBV5-1
D: NA
J: TRBJ2-1
size: few

CDR3: CASSATLSEQFF
DNA: TGTGCCAGCAGCGCAACGTTGTCAGAGCAGTTCTTC
V: TRBV7-3
D: NA
J: TRBJ2-1
size: NA